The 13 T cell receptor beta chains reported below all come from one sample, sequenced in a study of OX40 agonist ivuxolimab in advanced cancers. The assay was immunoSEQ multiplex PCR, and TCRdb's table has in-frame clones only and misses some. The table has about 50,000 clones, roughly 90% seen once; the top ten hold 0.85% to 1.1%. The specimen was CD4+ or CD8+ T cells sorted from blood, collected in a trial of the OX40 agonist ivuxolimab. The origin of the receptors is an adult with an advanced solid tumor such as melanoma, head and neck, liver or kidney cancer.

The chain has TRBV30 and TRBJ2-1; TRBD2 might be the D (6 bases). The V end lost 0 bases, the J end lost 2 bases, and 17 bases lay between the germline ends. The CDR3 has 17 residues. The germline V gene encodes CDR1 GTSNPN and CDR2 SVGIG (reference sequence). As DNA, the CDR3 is TGTGCCTGGAGTGTGGGGGAAATCGGGAGTGCCTACAATGAGCAGTTCTTC. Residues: CAWSVGEIGSAYNEQFF.

The CDR3 nucleotides read TGTGCCAGCAGCTTGCGGGACTCACACACCGGGGAGCTGTTTTTT. Its translation is CASSLRDSHTGELFF. The rearrangement joins TRBV5-6 to TRBJ2-2, with D perhaps matching TRBD2 (6 bases). This CDR3 contains 15 residues. The germline CDR1 and CDR2 sequences are SGHDT and YYEEEE. V was clipped by 1 base and J by 3 bases, with 10 bases between them. Combining the CDR3 with reference TRBV5-6 and TRBJ2-2 gives the whole variable domain DAGVTQSPTHLIKTRGQQVTLRCSPKSGHDTVSWYQQALGQGPQFIFQYYEEEERQRGNFPDRFSGHQFPNYSSELNVNALLLGDSALYLCASSLRDSHTGELFFGEGSRLTVL.

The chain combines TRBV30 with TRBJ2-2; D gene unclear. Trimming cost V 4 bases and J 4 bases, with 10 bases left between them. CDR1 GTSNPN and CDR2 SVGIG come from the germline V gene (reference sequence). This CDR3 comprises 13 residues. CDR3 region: CAWTEILTGELFF. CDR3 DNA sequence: TGTGCCTGGACAGAGATTCTCACCGGGGAGCTGTTTTTT. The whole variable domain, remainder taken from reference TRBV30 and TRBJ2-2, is SQTIHQWPATLVQPVGSPLSLECTVEGTSNPNLYWYRQAAGRGLQLLFYSVGIGQISSEVPQNLSASRPQDRQFILSSKKLLLSDSGFYLCAWTEILTGELFFGEGSRLTVL.

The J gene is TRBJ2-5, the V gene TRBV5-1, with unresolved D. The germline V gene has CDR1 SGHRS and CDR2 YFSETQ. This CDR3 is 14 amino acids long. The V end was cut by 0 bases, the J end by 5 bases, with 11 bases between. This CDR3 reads CASSLAGYRETQYF. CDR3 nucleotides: TGCGCCAGCAGCTTGGCCGGGTATAGGGAGACCCAGTACTTC.

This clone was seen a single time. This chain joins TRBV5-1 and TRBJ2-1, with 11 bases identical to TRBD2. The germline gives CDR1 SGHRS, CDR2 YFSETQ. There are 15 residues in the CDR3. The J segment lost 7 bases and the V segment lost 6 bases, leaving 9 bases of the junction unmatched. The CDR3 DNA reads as TGCGCCAGCATGACACTAGCGGGAGCGCAGAATGAGCAGTTCTTC. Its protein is CASMTLAGAQNEQFF.

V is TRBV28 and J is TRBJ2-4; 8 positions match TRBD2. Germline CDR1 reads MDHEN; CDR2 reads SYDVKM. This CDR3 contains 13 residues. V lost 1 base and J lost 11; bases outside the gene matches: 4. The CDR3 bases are TGTGCCAGCAGTTTATCCGGGACTAGATTTCAGTACTTC. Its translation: CASSLSGTRFQYF. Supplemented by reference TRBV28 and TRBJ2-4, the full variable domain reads DVKVTQSSRYLVKRTGEKVFLECVQDMDHENMFWYRQDPGLGLRLIYFSYDVKMKEKGDIPEGYSVSREKKERFSLILESASTNQTSMYLCASSLSGTRFQYFGAGTRLSVL.

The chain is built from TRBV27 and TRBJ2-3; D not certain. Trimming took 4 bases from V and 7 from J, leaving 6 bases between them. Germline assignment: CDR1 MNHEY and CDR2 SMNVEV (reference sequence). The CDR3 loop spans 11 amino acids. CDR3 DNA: TGTGCCAGCAGTTCACGGAATACGCAGTATTTT. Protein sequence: CASSSRNTQYF.

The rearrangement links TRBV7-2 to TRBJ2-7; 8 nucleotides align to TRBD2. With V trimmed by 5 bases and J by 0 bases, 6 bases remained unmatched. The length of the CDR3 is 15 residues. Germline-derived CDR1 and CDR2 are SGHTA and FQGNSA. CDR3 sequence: CASSQTSDPSYEQYF. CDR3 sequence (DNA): TGTGCCAGCAGCCAGACTAGCGATCCCTCCTACGAGCAGTACTTC. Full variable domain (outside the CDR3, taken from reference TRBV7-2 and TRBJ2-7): GAGVSQSPSNKVTEKGKDVELRCDPISGHTALYWYRQSLGQGLEFLIYFQGNSAPDKSGLPSDRFSAERTGGSVSTLTIQRTQQEDSAVYLCASSQTSDPSYEQYFGPGTRLTVT.

The CDR3 reads CASSLYRFSGNTIYF. The DNA of the CDR3 is TGTGCCAGCAGCTTGTATCGATTCTCTGGAAACACCATATATTTT. This chain joins TRBV5-8 and TRBJ1-3, with D uncertain. Per germline, CDR1 SGHTS and CDR2 YDEGEE. The CDR3 runs 15 residues. V was clipped by 1 base and J by 0 bases, with 8 bases between them.

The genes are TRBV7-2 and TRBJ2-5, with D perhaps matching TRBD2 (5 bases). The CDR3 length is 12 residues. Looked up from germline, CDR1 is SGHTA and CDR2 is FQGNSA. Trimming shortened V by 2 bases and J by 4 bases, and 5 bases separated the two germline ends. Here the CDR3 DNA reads TGTGCCAGCAGCTTAAGCGGAGAGACCCAGTACTTC. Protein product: CASSLSGETQYF.

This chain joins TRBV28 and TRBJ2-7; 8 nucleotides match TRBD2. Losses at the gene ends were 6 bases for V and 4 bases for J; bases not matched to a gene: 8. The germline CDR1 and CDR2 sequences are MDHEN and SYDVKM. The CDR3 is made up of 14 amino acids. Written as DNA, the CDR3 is TGTGCCAGCAGGATAAGCGGGAGCGTATACGAGCAGTACTTC. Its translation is CASRISGSVYEQYF.

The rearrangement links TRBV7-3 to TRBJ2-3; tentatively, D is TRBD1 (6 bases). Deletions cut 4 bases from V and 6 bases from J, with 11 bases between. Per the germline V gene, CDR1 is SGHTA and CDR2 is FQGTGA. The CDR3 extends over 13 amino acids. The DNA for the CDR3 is TGTGCCAGCAGCTCAACAGGGTTCGATACGCAGTATTTT. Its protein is CASSSTGFDTQYF.

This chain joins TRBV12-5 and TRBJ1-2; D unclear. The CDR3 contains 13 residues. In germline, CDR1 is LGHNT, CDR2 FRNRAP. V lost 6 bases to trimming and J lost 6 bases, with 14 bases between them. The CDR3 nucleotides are TGTGCTAGTGGGGCTTCCGGGCGGGATGGCTACACCTTC. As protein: CASGASGRDGYTF.